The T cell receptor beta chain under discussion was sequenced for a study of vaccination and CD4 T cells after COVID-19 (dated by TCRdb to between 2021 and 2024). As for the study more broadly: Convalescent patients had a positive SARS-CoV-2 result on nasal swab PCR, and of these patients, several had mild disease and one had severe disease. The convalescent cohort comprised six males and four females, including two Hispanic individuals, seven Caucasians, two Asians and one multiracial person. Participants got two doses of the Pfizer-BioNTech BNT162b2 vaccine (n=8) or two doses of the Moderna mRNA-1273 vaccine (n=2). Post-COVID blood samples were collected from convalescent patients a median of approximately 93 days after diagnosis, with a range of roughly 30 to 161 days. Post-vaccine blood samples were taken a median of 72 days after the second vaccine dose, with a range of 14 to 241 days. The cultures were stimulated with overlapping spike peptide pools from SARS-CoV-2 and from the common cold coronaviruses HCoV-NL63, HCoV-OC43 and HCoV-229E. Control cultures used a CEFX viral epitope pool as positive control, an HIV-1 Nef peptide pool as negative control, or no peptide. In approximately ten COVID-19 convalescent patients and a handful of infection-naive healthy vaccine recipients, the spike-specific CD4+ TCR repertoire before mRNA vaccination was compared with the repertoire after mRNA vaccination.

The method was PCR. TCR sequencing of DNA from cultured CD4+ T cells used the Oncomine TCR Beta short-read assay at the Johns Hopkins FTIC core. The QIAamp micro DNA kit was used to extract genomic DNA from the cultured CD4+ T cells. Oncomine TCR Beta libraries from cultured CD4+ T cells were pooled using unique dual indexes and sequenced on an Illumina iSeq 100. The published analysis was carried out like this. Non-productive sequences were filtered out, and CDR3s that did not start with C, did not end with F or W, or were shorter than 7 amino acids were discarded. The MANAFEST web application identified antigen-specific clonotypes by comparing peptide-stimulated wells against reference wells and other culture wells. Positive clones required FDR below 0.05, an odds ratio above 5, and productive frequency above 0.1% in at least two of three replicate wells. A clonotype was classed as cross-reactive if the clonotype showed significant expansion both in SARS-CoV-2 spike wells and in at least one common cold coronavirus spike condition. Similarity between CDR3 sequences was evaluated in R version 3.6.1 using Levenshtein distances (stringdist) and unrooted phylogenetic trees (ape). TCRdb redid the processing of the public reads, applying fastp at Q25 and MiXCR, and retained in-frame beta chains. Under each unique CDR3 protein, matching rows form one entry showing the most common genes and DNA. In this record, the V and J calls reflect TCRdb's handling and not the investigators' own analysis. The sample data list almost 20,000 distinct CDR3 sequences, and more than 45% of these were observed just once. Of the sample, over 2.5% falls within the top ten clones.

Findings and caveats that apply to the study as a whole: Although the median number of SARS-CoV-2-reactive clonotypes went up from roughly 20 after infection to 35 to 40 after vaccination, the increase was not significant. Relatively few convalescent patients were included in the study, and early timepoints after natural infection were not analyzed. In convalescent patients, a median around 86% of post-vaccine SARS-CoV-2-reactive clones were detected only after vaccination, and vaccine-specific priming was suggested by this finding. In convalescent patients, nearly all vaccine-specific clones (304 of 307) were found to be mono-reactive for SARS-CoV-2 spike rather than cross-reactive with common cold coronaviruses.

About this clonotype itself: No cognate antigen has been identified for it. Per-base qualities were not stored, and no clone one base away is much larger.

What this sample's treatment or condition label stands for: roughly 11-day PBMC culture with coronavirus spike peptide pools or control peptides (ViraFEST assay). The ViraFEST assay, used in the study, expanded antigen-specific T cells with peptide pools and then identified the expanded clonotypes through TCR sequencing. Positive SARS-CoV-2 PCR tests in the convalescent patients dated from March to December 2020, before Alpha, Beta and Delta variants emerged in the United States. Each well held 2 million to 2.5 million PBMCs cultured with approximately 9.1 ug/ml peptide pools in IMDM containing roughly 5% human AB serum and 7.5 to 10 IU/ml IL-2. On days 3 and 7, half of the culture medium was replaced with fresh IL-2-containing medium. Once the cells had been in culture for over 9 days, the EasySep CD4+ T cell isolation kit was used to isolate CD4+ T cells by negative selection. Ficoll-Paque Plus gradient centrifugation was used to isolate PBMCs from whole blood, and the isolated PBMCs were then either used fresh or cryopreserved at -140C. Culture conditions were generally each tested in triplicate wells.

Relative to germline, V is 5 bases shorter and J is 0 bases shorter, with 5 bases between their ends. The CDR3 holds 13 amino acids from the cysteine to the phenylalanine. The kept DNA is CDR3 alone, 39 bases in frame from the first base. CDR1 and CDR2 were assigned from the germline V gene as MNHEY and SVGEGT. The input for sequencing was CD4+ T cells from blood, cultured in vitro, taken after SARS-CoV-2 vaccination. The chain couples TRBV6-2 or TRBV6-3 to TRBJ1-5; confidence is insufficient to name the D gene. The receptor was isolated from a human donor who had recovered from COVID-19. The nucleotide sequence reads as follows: TGTGCCAGCAGTCGATATAGCAATCAGCCCCAGCATTTT. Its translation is CASSRYSNQPQHF.